These T cell receptor beta chains were read from a single sample in a study of regulatory T cells in long-lasting Graves disease. TCRdb redid the calling of the multiplex PCR reads with MiXCR, one entry per CDR3 protein. The sample consists of about 420,000 distinct CDR3 sequences, 23% of them appearing once. This material consisted of peripheral blood mononuclear cells (PBMCs), taken when the disease was refractory, from a patient treated with antithyroid drugs. All receptors come from a female donor with Graves disease. Both conserved end residues are part of each CDR3. A D gene is named only where the DNA matches it firmly. Size is stated for part of the rows, as once, few or many counts, or as a class when the clone is expanded.

d_call | j_call | clone_size | v_call | cdr3_aa | cdr3_nt
TRBD1 | TRBJ2-2 | many | TRBV12-3/TRBV12-4 | CASSFGQATGELFF | TGTGCCAGCAGCTTTGGACAGGCCACCGGGGAGCTGTTTTTT
- | TRBJ2-7 | many | TRBV2 | CASTRGVYEQYF | TGTGCCAGCACGAGGGGCGTCTACGAGCAGTACTTC
- | TRBJ1-6 | many | TRBV12-3/TRBV12-4 | CASSPMTGNSPLHF | TGTGCCAGCAGTCCGATGACGGGGAATTCACCCCTCCACTTT
- | TRBJ2-7 | few | TRBV9 | CASSVAGNPMGEQYF | TGTGCCAGCAGCGTAGCAGGGAATCCGATGGGCGAGCAGTACTTC
TRBD1 | TRBJ1-2 | - | TRBV28 | CASSLGTGRSGYGYTF | TGTGCCAGCAGTTTGGGGACAGGGAGGAGTGGCTATGGCTACACCTTC
- | TRBJ1-5 | - | TRBV4-1 | CASSQGLFNQPQHF | TGCGCCAGCAGCCAAGGCTTATTCAATCAGCCCCAGCATTTT
- | TRBJ1-1 | many | TRBV28 | CASTALRMNTEAFF | TGTGCCAGCACGGCTCTGCGAATGAACACTGAAGCTTTCTTT
- | TRBJ2-3 | few | TRBV29-1 | CSAGPDTQYF | TGCAGCGCTGGCCCAGATACGCAGTATTTT
TRBD2 | TRBJ2-2 | - | TRBV9 | CASSVPGETSVNTGELFF | TGTGCCAGCAGCGTCCCAGGAGAGACTAGCGTGAACACCGGGGAGCTGTTTTTT
TRBD2 | TRBJ2-4 | many | TRBV2 | CASKGGVSGIQYF | TGTGCCAGCAAGGGAGGGGTTTCTGGCATTCAGTACTTC
TRBD1 | TRBJ1-2 | - | TRBV7-9 | CASSAGQGNYDYTF | TGTGCCAGCAGCGCAGGACAGGGCAACTATGACTACACCTTC
- | TRBJ2-7 | few | TRBV20-1 | CSAEGKALPPYEQYF | TGCAGTGCCGAAGGAAAGGCTCTCCCACCCTACGAGCAGTACTTC
TRBD1 | TRBJ2-7 | many | TRBV7-2 | CASSLPGQGDEQYF | TGTGCCAGCAGCTTGCCGGGACAGGGGGACGAGCAGTACTTC
TRBD2 | TRBJ2-7 | - | TRBV7-8 | CASSPPSRPSGRGQYF | TGTGCCAGCAGCCCCCCCTCCCGGCCTAGCGGGAGGGGGCAGTACTTC
TRBD1 | TRBJ1-1 | few | TRBV10-3 | CATQTGTGEAFF | TGTGCCACCCAGACAGGGACAGGGGAAGCTTTCTTT
TRBD1 | TRBJ2-7 | once | TRBV29-1 | CSVALGQGHEQYF | TGCAGCGTTGCACTGGGACAGGGTCACGAGCAGTACTTC
- | TRBJ2-5 | - | TRBV7-9 | CASSFVLGDPRGQETQYF | TGTGCCAGCAGCTTTGTCCTCGGGGACCCCAGAGGCCAAGAGACCCAGTACTTC
- | TRBJ2-7 | many | TRBV28 | CASSSNRQSRSYEQYF | TGTGCCAGCAGTTCCAACCGACAGTCCCGCTCCTACGAGCAGTACTTC
- | TRBJ2-7 | many | TRBV28 | CASSLNRDYEQYF | TGTGCCAGCAGTTTAAACAGGGACTACGAGCAGTACTTC
- | TRBJ2-6 | - | TRBV29-1 | CSVGESRAGRYGANVLTF | TGCAGCGTTGGCGAGTCCAGGGCTGGAAGGTATGGGGCCAACGTCCTGACTTTC
- | TRBJ2-7 | - | TRBV7-2 | CASSASSGQYF | TGTGCCAGCAGCGCATCGAGCGGGCAGTACTTC
TRBD1 | TRBJ2-7 | few | TRBV28 | CASSFTLLPGQGLLEQYF | TGTGCCAGCAGTTTTACCCTGCTGCCGGGACAGGGCCTTCTCGAGCAGTACTTC
- | TRBJ2-7 | - | TRBV4-3 | CASSQGDVGMDEQYF | TGCGCCAGCAGCCAAGGGGATGTAGGGATGGACGAGCAGTACTTC
TRBD2 | TRBJ2-1 | - | TRBV2 | CASSVGGRGYF | TGTGCCAGCAGTGTCGGCGGGAGGGGATACTTC
- | TRBJ2-5 | many | TRBV28 | CASSFVRRQETQYF | TGTGCCAGCAGTTTTGTACGGAGGCAAGAGACCCAGTACTTC
TRBD2 | TRBJ2-1 | - | TRBV28 | CASSFGTSGSDEQFF | TGTGCCAGCAGTTTCGGGACTAGCGGCAGCGACGAGCAGTTCTTC
TRBD2 | TRBJ2-5 | - | TRBV18 | CASSPPGLAGPETQYF | TGTGCCAGCTCACCACCCGGACTAGCGGGACCGGAGACCCAGTACTTC
TRBD1 | TRBJ2-2 | - | TRBV7-9 | CASRPDRAEATGELFF | TGTGCCAGCAGACCCGACAGGGCGGAGGCAACCGGGGAGCTGTTTTTT
- | TRBJ2-3 | - | TRBV2 | CASCPKGKADTQYF | TGTGCCAGCTGCCCCAAGGGAAAGGCAGATACGCAGTATTTT
TRBD1 | TRBJ1-1 | many | TRBV12-3/TRBV12-4 | CASSFGNRGETEAFF | TGTGCCAGCAGTTTCGGAAACAGGGGGGAGACTGAAGCTTTCTTT
- | TRBJ1-1 | many | TRBV7-2 | CASSLVSQNTEAFF | TGTGCCAGCAGCTTAGTTTCCCAGAACACTGAAGCTTTCTTT
- | TRBJ2-5 | many | TRBV11-3 | CASSLSDETQYF | TGTGCCAGCAGCTTGAGCGATGAGACCCAGTACTTC
TRBD1 | TRBJ1-2 | few | TRBV30 | CAWIGTGANYGYTF | TGTGCCTGGATTGGGACAGGGGCTAACTATGGCTACACCTTC
- | TRBJ2-7 | - | TRBV7-9 | CASSPKEGYYEQYF | TGTGCCAGCAGCCCTAAGGAGGGGTACTACGAGCAGTACTTC
TRBD2 | TRBJ2-7 | many | TRBV5-1 | CASSITSGAVGEQYF | TGCGCCAGCAGCATCACTAGCGGAGCCGTCGGCGAGCAGTACTTC
TRBD1 | TRBJ1-5 | - | TRBV2 | CASTDRVDQPQHF | TGTGCCAGCACCGACAGGGTAGATCAGCCCCAGCATTTT
- | TRBJ2-7 | - | TRBV15 | CATSRVQGFFGEQYF | TGTGCCACCAGCAGAGTTCAGGGGTTTTTTGGGGAGCAGTACTTC
TRBD1 | TRBJ2-7 | - | TRBV12-3/TRBV12-4 | CASSFGTGGMYEQYF | TGTGCCAGCAGTTTCGGGACAGGGGGGATGTACGAGCAGTACTTC